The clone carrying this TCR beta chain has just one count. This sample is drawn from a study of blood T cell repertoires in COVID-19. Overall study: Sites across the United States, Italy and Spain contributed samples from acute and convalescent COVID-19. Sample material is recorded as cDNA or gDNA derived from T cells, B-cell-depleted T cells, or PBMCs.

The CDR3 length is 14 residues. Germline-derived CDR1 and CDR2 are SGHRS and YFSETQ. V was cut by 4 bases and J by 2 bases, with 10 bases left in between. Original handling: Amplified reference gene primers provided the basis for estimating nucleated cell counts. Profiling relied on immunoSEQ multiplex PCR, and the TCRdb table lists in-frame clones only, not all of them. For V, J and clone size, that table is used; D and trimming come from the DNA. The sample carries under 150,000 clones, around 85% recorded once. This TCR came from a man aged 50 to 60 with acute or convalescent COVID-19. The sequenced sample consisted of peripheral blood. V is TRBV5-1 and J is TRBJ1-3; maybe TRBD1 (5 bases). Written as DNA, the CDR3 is TGCGCCAGCAGCAATGACAGCCCTGGAAACACCATATATTTT. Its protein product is CASSNDSPGNTIYF.